One and the same sample provided the 23 T cell receptor beta chains below, sequenced in a study of PD-L1 blockade in urothelial cancer. Time point given: peripheral blood 6 weeks after treatment start. Generated by immunoSEQ multiplex PCR, the TCRdb table keeps only in-frame clones and is missing some. The sample lists 24,000 or so clones, roughly 84% seen once, with 1.5% to 2% in the top ten. Sample: PBMCs, taken around atezolizumab (anti-PD-L1) treatment. The receptors were gathered from a man in his 70s with urothelial cancer.

A single count supports this clone. The chain uses TRBV9 and TRBJ2-3; 10 positions match TRBD2. Germline assignment: CDR1 SGDLS and CDR2 YYNGEE. V lost 4 bases and J lost 4; bases outside the gene matches: 12. The CDR3 contains 17 residues. In DNA form, the CDR3 reads TGTGCCAGCAGCCTTACTGGGCTAGCGGGAGACCCAGATACGCAGTATTTT. This translates into CASSLTGLAGDPDTQYF.

The chain is built from TRBV6-5 and TRBJ1-2, with D tentatively TRBD1 (5 bases). This CDR3 has 11 residues. V gave up 6 bases and J gave up 4 bases, with 6 bases separating them. Germline V CDR1 and CDR2: MNHEY, SVGAGI. Here the CDR3 DNA reads TGTGCCAGCAGGGGGCTCTATGGCTACACCTTC. Translated, it gives CASRGLYGYTF.

The chain carries TRBV7-2 and TRBJ2-1; 10 nucleotides line up with TRBD2. After removal of 5 bases from V and 14 bases from J, the junction contained 6 bases not matched to a gene. This CDR3 region has 12 residues. CDR1 is SGHTA, CDR2 FQGNSA, per germline. The CDR3: CASSLRTSGKFF. CDR3 nucleotide sequence: TGTGCCAGCAGCCTTCGGACTAGCGGTAAGTTCTTC.

This clone was found once. The genes are TRBV5-5 and TRBJ2-3; D is undetermined. Germline CDR1 and CDR2: SGHKS and YYEKEE (reference sequence). The CDR3 totals 14 residues. Deletions cut 3 bases from V and 4 bases from J, with 12 bases between. CDR3 coding DNA: TGTGCCAGCAGCTCCACCCTTCGGGCAGATACGCAGTATTTT. It is translated as CASSSTLRADTQYF.

The V gene is TRBV5-4, the J gene TRBJ1-3; 9 bases are shared with TRBD1. Germline-derived CDR1 and CDR2 are SGHNT and YYREEE (reference sequence). The length of the CDR3 is 15 residues. Trimming at V came to 4 bases and at J to 2 bases, leaving 4 bases not matched to a gene. This CDR3 is CASSQTGGAGNTIYF. The CDR3 DNA reads TGTGCCAGCAGCCAGACAGGGGGAGCTGGAAACACCATATATTTT. The entire variable domain, with the rest obtained from reference TRBV5-4 and TRBJ1-3, is as follows: ETGVTQSPTHLIKTRGQQVTLRCSSQSGHNTVSWYQQALGQGPQFIFQYYREEENGRGNFPPRFSGLQFPNYSSELNVNALELDDSALYLCASSQTGGAGNTIYFGEGSWLTVV.

This chain connects TRBV4-1 to TRBJ1-1; 8 nucleotides align to TRBD1. Looked up from germline, CDR1 is MGHRA and CDR2 is YSYEKL. The length of the CDR3 is 18 residues. The junction had 18 bases not matched to a gene; V was cut back by 4 bases and J by 5 bases. CDR3 in amino acids: CASSPALGDRGSYTEAFF. In DNA form, the CDR3 reads TGCGCCAGCAGCCCAGCCTTGGGAGACAGGGGATCGTATACTGAAGCTTTCTTT.

This rearrangement joins TRBV7-3 to TRBJ2-3; 15 positions agree with TRBD2. The CDR3 is 14 amino acids. The ends lost 5 bases at V and 14 bases at J; junction bases unmatched: 8. Per the germline V gene, CDR1 is SGHTA and CDR2 is FQGTGA. DNA for the CDR3: TGTGCCAGCAGCCCGGGACTAGCGGGAGGACCTGGGTATTTT. This translates into CASSPGLAGGPGYF.

The chain joins TRBV9 to TRBJ2-3; the match to TRBD2 covers 8 bases. Germline V CDR1 and CDR2: SGDLS, YYNGEE. CDR3 size: 15 residues. The V and J ends lost 2 bases and 4 bases, in that order; junction bases with no gene match: 6. CDR3 nucleotides: TGTGCCAGCAGCGTGAGCGGGAGAAACTCAGATACGCAGTATTTT. Protein product: CASSVSGRNSDTQYF. The full variable domain, its missing parts supplied by reference TRBV9 and TRBJ2-3, is DSGVTQTPKHLITATGQRVTLRCSPRSGDLSVYWYQQSLDQGLQFLIQYYNGEERAKGNILERFSAQQFPDLHSELNLSSLELGDSALYFCASSVSGRNSDTQYFGPGTRLTVL.

The chain links TRBV7-9 to TRBJ1-1; 7 bases line up with TRBD1. CDR3 length: 15 amino acids. V was clipped by 5 bases and J by 4 bases; unmatched bases: 10. Germline CDR1 and CDR2: SEHNR and FQNEAQ (reference sequence). The CDR3 loop is CASSQLQGRGTEAFF. CDR3 nucleotide sequence: TGTGCCAGCAGCCAATTACAGGGGCGGGGCACTGAAGCTTTCTTT.

This rearrangement joins TRBV9 to TRBJ2-3, with 16 bases fitting TRBD2. The germline CDR1 and CDR2 sequences are SGDLS and YYNGEE. This CDR3 spans 20 amino acids. With 1 base clipped from V and 1 base from J, the junction kept 9 bases outside the gene matches. The CDR3 DNA is TGTGCCAGCAGCGTATCTAGCGGGACTAGCGGGAGGGTGCGCACAGATACGCAGTATTTT. Its translation: CASSVSSGTSGRVRTDTQYF.

The V and J genes are TRBV7-2 and TRBJ2-3, with a tentative D call TRBD2 (6 bases). The V gene lost 2 bases and the J gene lost 3 bases, with 6 bases spanning the gap. The germline V gene encodes CDR1 SGHTA and CDR2 FQGNSA. The CDR3 runs to 13 residues. The CDR3 protein is CASSLRETDTQYF. The DNA for the CDR3 is TGTGCCAGCAGCTTACGGGAGACAGATACGCAGTATTTT.

This clone was counted a few times. The J gene is TRBJ2-1, the V gene TRBV2; the match to TRBD1 covers 10 bases. Germline CDR1 is SNHLY and CDR2 is FYNNEI. V lost 6 bases to trimming and J lost 4 bases; unmatched junction nucleotides: 9. The CDR3 extends over 16 amino acids. The CDR3 region is CASREKGQGLYNEQFF. In DNA, the CDR3 is TGTGCCAGCAGGGAAAAGGGACAGGGGTTGTACAATGAGCAGTTCTTC.

J is TRBJ2-1 and V is TRBV16, with unresolved D. V lost 4 bases, J lost 0 bases, and 7 bases lay in between. CDR3 length equals 14 residues. Germline loops: CDR1 KGHSY, CDR2 FQNENV. This CDR3 reads CASSPASSYNEQFF. The CDR3 DNA reads TGTGCCAGCAGCCCCGCGAGCTCCTACAATGAGCAGTTCTTC.

This chain joins TRBV30 and TRBJ2-6; 8 nucleotides align to TRBD1. From germline, CDR1 is GTSNPN and CDR2 SVGIG (reference sequence). Unmatched junction bases numbered 11, after V lost 3 bases and J lost 1 base. There are 18 residues in the CDR3. The CDR3 region is CAWSGQGLVLSGANVLTF. DNA for the CDR3: TGTGCCTGGAGCGGACAGGGACTTGTCTTGTCTGGGGCCAACGTCCTGACTTTC.

This clone has just a few counts. V usage is TRBV19 and J usage is TRBJ1-1; 12 nucleotides align to TRBD1. This CDR3 spans 16 amino acids. Unmatched junction bases numbered 4, after V lost 5 bases and J lost 0 bases. Germline values: CDR1 LNHDA, CDR2 SQIVND (reference sequence). The CDR3, as DNA: TGTGCCAGTAGTCTCGGGACAGGGGGCTTGAACACTGAAGCTTTCTTT. Its translation is CASSLGTGGLNTEAFF.

As concerns this clone: A read error may account for a junction end that differs from germline. This chain links TRBV7-7 with TRBJ2-1; 14 bases are a match to TRBD2. The CDR3 has 20 amino acids. Germline-derived CDR1 and CDR2 are SSHAT and FNYEAQ (reference sequence). In DNA form, the CDR3 reads TGTGCTAGCAGCTACATTTACGGGACTAGCGGGAGTATTTCCTACAATGAGCAGTTCTTC. Amino acids: CASSYIYGTSGSISYNEQFF.

V usage is TRBV19 and J usage is TRBJ1-1; D not resolved. V was cut by 3 bases and J by 4 bases, with 12 bases left in between. Germline CDR1 and CDR2: LNHDA and SQIVND (reference sequence). The CDR3 has 14 amino acids. The CDR3 bases are TGTGCCAGTAGTATGCCAGAAATGGTCACTGAAGCTTTCTTT. This codes for CASSMPEMVTEAFF.

The chain recombines TRBV7-2 with TRBJ2-1; no firm D call. Deletions cut 7 bases from V and 1 base from J, with 8 bases between. Germline CDR1 is SGHTA and CDR2 is FQGNSA. The CDR3 has 13 amino acids. Here the CDR3 DNA reads TGTGCCAGCACCCCAGGTTCCTACAATGAGCAGTTCTTC. It translates to CASTPGSYNEQFF.

This chain connects TRBV5-1 to TRBJ2-1, with 11 bases identical to TRBD2. Germline V gene lookup returns CDR1 SGHRS and CDR2 YFSETQ. J gave up 5 bases and V 5 bases, and 6 bases lay outside the gene matches. CDR3 length: 15 residues. The CDR3 loop reads CASRGGTSGNNEQFF. As DNA, the CDR3 is TGCGCCAGCAGGGGCGGGACTAGCGGTAACAATGAGCAGTTCTTC. Complete variable domain (other parts from reference TRBV5-1 and TRBJ2-1): KAGVTQTPRYLIKTRGQQVTLSCSPISGHRSVSWYQQTPGQGLQFLFEYFSETQRNKGNFPGRFSGRQFSNSRSEMNVSTLELGDSALYLCASRGGTSGNNEQFFGPGTRLTVL.

The CDR3: CASSILGANAYGYTF. In DNA form, the CDR3 reads TGTGCCAGTAGTATACTGGGGGCTAACGCCTATGGCTACACCTTC. The chain carries TRBV19 and TRBJ1-2; possibly TRBD1 for D (6 bases). Germline V lookup: CDR1 LNHDA, CDR2 SQIVND (reference sequence). The V end lost 2 bases, the J end lost 4 bases, and 14 bases lay between the germline ends. The CDR3 covers 15 residues.

This clone has only one observation. CDR3 sequence: CASSYLNRGTEAFF. CDR3 bases: TGTGCCAGCAGTTACCTCAACAGGGGAACTGAAGCTTTCTTT. The V gene is TRBV6-5, the J gene TRBJ1-1; the match to TRBD1 covers 7 bases. This CDR3 comprises 14 residues. Losses at the gene ends were 2 bases for V and 5 bases for J; bases not matched to a gene: 5. Germline V CDR1 and CDR2: MNHEY, SVGAGI.

This chain joins TRBV28 and TRBJ2-1; D remains unclear. CDR3 length: 14 amino acids. Trimming cost V 2 bases and J 7 bases, with 12 bases left between them. Germline lookup yields CDR1 MDHEN and CDR2 SYDVKM. DNA of the CDR3: TGTGCCAGCAGTTTAAGAGGCCTCTTTAATGAGCAGTTCTTC. Translating it yields CASSLRGLFNEQFF.

The V call is TRBV28, the J call TRBJ1-1; D gene unclear. CDR3 length: 15 residues. Germline CDR1 reads MDHEN; CDR2 reads SYDVKM. V lost 2 bases and J lost 5, with 15 bases in between. The CDR3: CASSLMLTPKTEAFF. The CDR3 DNA follows: TGTGCCAGCAGTTTAATGTTGACTCCGAAGACTGAAGCTTTCTTT.